These 24 T cell receptor beta chains were all obtained from the same sample, sequenced in a study of human T cells and chemical hapten exposure. TCRdb re-analysed the 5' RACE reads in MiXCR, keeping a single row per CDR3 protein. The sample contains roughly 81,000 distinct CDR3 sequences, approximately 16% of which appear only once. Unseparated into fractions, whole blood served as the source from which total RNA was extracted. The source is a female donor in good health.

This rearrangement joins TRBV9 to TRBJ2-7, with 9 positions matching TRBD2. The CDR3 loop spans 15 amino acids. V dropped 1 base and J dropped 4; count of bases not matched to a gene: 6. Germline assignment: CDR1 SGDLS and CDR2 YYNGEE. The CDR3 DNA sequence: TGTGCCAGCAGCGTATATAGCGGGAGTGGGTACGAGCAGTACTTC. Its translation: CASSVYSGSGYEQYF.

This sequence joins TRBV7-2 and TRBJ2-1, with 14 nucleotides matching TRBD2. Trimming at V came to 5 bases and at J to 9 bases, leaving 12 bases not matched to a gene. The germline V gene has CDR1 SGHTA and CDR2 FQGNSA. The CDR3 runs 17 residues. CDR3 amino acids: CASSKSAGTSGRPEQFF. The CDR3 DNA follows: TGTGCCAGCAGCAAGAGTGCTGGGACTAGCGGGAGACCTGAGCAGTTCTTC.

V usage is TRBV20-1 and J usage is TRBJ2-1; D may match TRBD1 or TRBD2 (5 bases each). The CDR3 has 14 residues. The germline V gene encodes CDR1 DFQATT and CDR2 SNEGSKA (reference sequence). The V and J ends lost 3 bases and 9 bases respectively, with 18 bases between them. The CDR3 region is CSASIGTPRAEQFF. DNA for the CDR3: TGCAGTGCTAGTATCGGGACGCCGAGGGCTGAGCAGTTCTTC.

The CDR3, as DNA: TGCAGTGCTAGCTCGTCGGGCGAAGAGACCCAGTACTTC. Protein sequence: CSASSSGEETQYF. The rearrangement links TRBV20-1 to TRBJ2-5; D unclear. The CDR3 is 13 residues long. Trimming shortened V by 3 bases and J by 3 bases, and 11 bases separated the two germline ends. Germline CDR1 and CDR2: DFQATT and SNEGSKA (reference sequence).

The chain employs TRBV28 and TRBJ1-5; D remains ambiguous. V lost 6 bases, J lost 2 bases, and 17 bases lay in between. The germline gives CDR1 MDHEN, CDR2 SYDVKM. This CDR3 region has 16 residues. CDR3 region: CASRSRASKGNQPQHF. CDR3 DNA: TGTGCCAGCAGGAGTAGGGCCTCCAAAGGCAATCAGCCCCAGCATTTT.

This clonotype was counted between two and nine times. CDR3 loop: CSARGSGRQAARPGLYEQYF. The CDR3 DNA sequence: TGCAGTGCTAGAGGCTCTGGCCGACAGGCTGCCAGGCCCGGCCTCTACGAGCAGTACTTC. This chain connects TRBV20-1 to TRBJ2-7; TRBD1 might be the D (6 bases). V lost 1 base to trimming and J lost 3 bases, with 31 bases between them. The CDR3 is 20 residues long. The germline V gene encodes CDR1 DFQATT and CDR2 SNEGSKA (reference sequence).

J is TRBJ2-1 and V is TRBV6-2 or TRBV6-3; 9 bases are a match to TRBD1. The CDR3 has 17 residues. Germline CDR1 is MNHEY and CDR2 is SVGEGT. V gave up 5 bases and J gave up 8 bases; unmatched junction bases: 16. The CDR3 protein is CASSLFGQGISTDEQFF. The CDR3 region has the DNA TGTGCCAGCAGTCTCTTTGGACAGGGGATTTCTACCGATGAGCAGTTCTTC.

The chain joins TRBV2 to TRBJ2-3; the match to TRBD2 covers 9 bases. Germline CDR1 reads SNHLY; CDR2 reads FYNNEI. The CDR3 has 17 residues. V lost 8 bases, J lost 0 bases, and 12 bases stayed unmatched. The CDR3 loop reads CASGLGGGVGSTDTQYF. For the CDR3, the DNA is TGTGCCAGCGGTCTAGGCGGGGGGGTCGGGAGCACAGATACGCAGTATTTT.

This clonotype has a count of ten or more. The chain is built from TRBV5-6 and TRBJ2-1; D is perhaps TRBD1 (6 bases). The CDR3 spans 14 residues. Germline CDR1 and CDR2: SGHDT and YYEEEE. V was shortened by 1 base and J by 4 bases, with 9 bases between the two germline ends. The CDR3 reads CASSLRQVYNEQFF. Written as DNA, the CDR3 is TGTGCCAGCAGCTTGCGACAGGTATACAATGAGCAGTTCTTC.

The V and J genes are TRBV6-2 or TRBV6-3 and TRBJ2-2; D not resolved. Trimming left V 3 bases short and J 5 bases short, with 7 bases between. There are 13 residues in the CDR3. Germline V gene data show CDR1 as MNHEY and CDR2 as SVGEGT. CDR3: CASSYDGTGELFF. CDR3 DNA: TGTGCCAGCAGTTATGATGGGACCGGGGAGCTGTTTTTT.

This clonotype was seen only a few times. The chain links TRBV12-3 or TRBV12-4 to TRBJ1-1; D ambiguous. V was clipped by 2 bases and J by 0 bases, with 4 bases between them. The CDR3 runs to 13 residues. CDR3 nucleotide sequence: TGTGCCAGCAGTTTAATCATGAACACTGAAGCTTTCTTT. Its protein is CASSLIMNTEAFF.

The chain joins TRBV4-1 to TRBJ1-2, with D possibly matching TRBD1 (6 bases). Germline values: CDR1 MGHRA, CDR2 YSYEKL. The V gene lost 4 bases and the J gene lost 3 bases, with 9 bases spanning the gap. This CDR3 region has 13 residues. The CDR3 coding sequence is TGCGCCAGCAGCCTGACAGGAGACTATGGCTACACCTTC. Its translation: CASSLTGDYGYTF.

The chain is built from TRBV3-1 and TRBJ1-2, with 7 bases that match TRBD1. Germline V lookup: CDR1 LGHDT, CDR2 YNNKEL (reference sequence). The CDR3 spans 17 residues. The ends lost 0 bases at V and 5 bases at J; junction bases unmatched: 12. The CDR3 loop reads CASSQDLKGAPIYGYTF. CDR3 DNA: TGTGCCAGCAGCCAAGATTTGAAGGGGGCTCCTATATATGGCTACACCTTC.

This chain joins TRBV7-8 and TRBJ2-3, with TRBD2 as a possible D gene (6 bases). Trimming removed 0 bases at V and 5 bases at J, with 9 bases between. Per the germline V gene, CDR1 is SGHVS and CDR2 is FQNEAQ. This CDR3 comprises 14 residues. This chain's CDR3 is CASSLAPSVDTQYF. CDR3 DNA sequence: TGTGCCAGCAGCTTAGCTCCTAGCGTAGATACGCAGTATTTT.

The rearrangement joins TRBV11-2 to TRBJ2-3, with D hard to call. V was pared by 1 base and J by 0 bases, with 14 bases between. Germline V gene sequence: CDR1 SGHAT, CDR2 FQNNGV. The CDR3 is 17 amino acids. The CDR3 nucleotides read TGTGCCAGCAGCTTAGGCCAGACCTTCATTAGCACAGATACGCAGTATTTT. Translating it yields CASSLGQTFISTDTQYF.

A few counts support this clonotype. This rearrangement joins TRBV5-1 to TRBJ2-5; D remains ambiguous. Trimming took off 0 bases at V and 2 bases at J, with 11 bases between the two ends. The CDR3 sequence is 15 residues long. Per germline, CDR1 SGHRS and CDR2 YFSETQ. Here the CDR3 DNA reads TGCGCCAGCAGCTTGGAGTTCTCCCAACAAGAGACCCAGTACTTC. This encodes CASSLEFSQQETQYF. The complete variable domain, with remaining parts taken from reference TRBV5-1 and TRBJ2-5, reads KAGVTQTPRYLIKTRGQQVTLSCSPISGHRSVSWYQQTPGQGLQFLFEYFSETQRNKGNFPGRFSGRQFSNSRSEMNVSTLELGDSALYLCASSLEFSQQETQYFGPGTRLLVL.

The chain joins TRBV5-1 to TRBJ2-5; D is unclear. This CDR3 has 16 residues. Per germline, CDR1 SGHRS and CDR2 YFSETQ. Trimming stripped 0 bases from V and 2 bases from J, with 14 bases between. CDR3 sequence: CASSLATVTEQETQYF. The DNA of the CDR3 is TGCGCCAGCAGCTTGGCCACCGTGACCGAACAAGAGACCCAGTACTTC.

The chain is built from TRBV7-2 and TRBJ1-4; 7 bases are shared with TRBD1. With V trimmed by 5 bases and J by 7 bases, 4 bases remained unmatched. This CDR3 is built from 13 residues. Germline V gives CDR1 SGHTA, CDR2 FQGNSA. CDR3 sequence reads: CASSARGTEKLFF. The CDR3 coding sequence is TGTGCCAGCAGCGCCAGGGGGACTGAAAAACTGTTTTTT.

V is TRBV7-9 and J is TRBJ1-1; D gene unclear. Germline assignment: CDR1 SEHNR and CDR2 FQNEAQ (reference sequence). The CDR3 is 11 residues long. V was pared by 3 bases and J by 4 bases, with 3 bases between. CDR3 in amino acids: CASSLTTEAFF. The CDR3 nucleotides are TGTGCCAGCAGCTTGACCACTGAAGCTTTCTTT.

V is TRBV4-3 and J is TRBJ1-1, with a weak D call TRBD1 (5 bases). The germline V and J ends were trimmed by 0 bases and 2 bases, with 19 bases remaining between them. CDR3 length: 18 residues. CDR1 LGHNA and CDR2 YSLEER come from the germline V gene. CDR3 DNA sequence: TGCGCCAGCAGCCAAGATAGGATTCTTTTGGGGGTTAACACTGAAGCTTTCTTT. Its protein is CASSQDRILLGVNTEAFF.

The rearrangement joins TRBV28 to TRBJ2-6; D uncertain. From germline, CDR1 is MDHEN and CDR2 SYDVKM. Trimming removed 5 bases from V and 2 bases from J, with 7 bases in between. This CDR3 has 14 residues. CDR3 sequence reads: CASSHTPGANVLTF. As DNA, the CDR3 is TGTGCCAGCAGTCACACGCCTGGGGCCAACGTCCTGACTTTC.

The chain is built from TRBV12-3 or TRBV12-4 and TRBJ1-5, with 7 bases aligning to TRBD1. V dropped 5 bases and J dropped 0; count of bases not matched to a gene: 13. CDR3 length: 18 amino acids. Here the CDR3 DNA reads TGTGCCAGCAGTCCAAGGTTGTCGGGACAGAGTAGCAATCAGCCCCAGCATTTT. It translates to CASSPRLSGQSSNQPQHF.

The rearrangement uses TRBV6-1 and TRBJ2-1; D is perhaps TRBD2 (6 bases). Trimming cost V 7 bases and J 2 bases, with 9 bases left between them. The CDR3 runs to 13 residues. Germline CDR1 reads MNHNS; CDR2 reads SASEGT. CDR3 amino acids: CASNRGTYNEQFF. The DNA of the CDR3 is TGTGCCAGCAACCGGGGGACCTACAATGAGCAGTTCTTC.

This clonotype was seen a few times. The chain is built from TRBV29-1 and TRBJ2-1; D may be TRBD1 or TRBD2 (5 bases each). The CDR3 runs to 13 residues. CDR1 and CDR2 from the germline V gene are SQVTM and ANQGSEA. V lost 8 bases, J lost 2 bases, and 13 bases lay in between. As DNA, the CDR3 is TGCAGCTCGGGACCTGGCCCCTACAATGAGCAGTTCTTC. Its protein is CSSGPGPYNEQFF.